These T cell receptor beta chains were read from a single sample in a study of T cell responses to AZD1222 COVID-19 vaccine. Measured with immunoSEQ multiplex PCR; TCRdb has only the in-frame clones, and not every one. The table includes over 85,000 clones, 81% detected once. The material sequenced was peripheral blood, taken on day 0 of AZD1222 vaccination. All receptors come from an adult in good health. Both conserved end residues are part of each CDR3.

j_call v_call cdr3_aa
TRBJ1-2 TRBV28 CASGASLTNYGYTF
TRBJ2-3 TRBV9 CASSVAEGVPDTQYF
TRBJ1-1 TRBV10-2 CASRGVSTEAFF
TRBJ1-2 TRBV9 CASSVTPERSVYTF
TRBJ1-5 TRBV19 CASSPVGASNQPQHF
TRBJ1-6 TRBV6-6 CASSYGQGVYNSPLHF
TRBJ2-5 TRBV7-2 CASSWRGSRETQYF
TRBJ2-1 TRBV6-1 CASSEGNLAGGYNEQFF
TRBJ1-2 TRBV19 CASSEEIYGYTF
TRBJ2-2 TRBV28 CASRYRGIPTGELFF
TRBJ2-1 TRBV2 CASSGGTSGYNEQFF
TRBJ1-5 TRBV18 CASSPLGGREPQHF
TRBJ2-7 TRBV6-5 CASSYSFSDEQYF
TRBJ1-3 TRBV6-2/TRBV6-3 CASSYSKTSSGNTIYF
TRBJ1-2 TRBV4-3 CASSQDKEGALGYTF
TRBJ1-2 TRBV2 CASKLGDYGYTF
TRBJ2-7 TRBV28 CASSFGRTYEQYF
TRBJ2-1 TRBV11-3 CASSLAGTSGNEQFF
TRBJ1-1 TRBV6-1 CASSEVYGGNTEAFF
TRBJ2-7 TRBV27 CASSLGRQSYEQYF
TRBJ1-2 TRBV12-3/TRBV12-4 CASSLPPGRGYTF